Below, 29 T cell receptor beta chains from the same sample are listed, as sequenced in a study of CD8+CD57+ T cells in acquired aplastic anemia. Individuals selected for sequencing had exhibited CD8+CD57+ cell expansion on flow cytometry. It was genomic DNA that served as the template for profiling TCR beta VDJ and CDR3. TCRdb fed the reads into MiXCR, producing one record per CDR3 protein. The sample lists about 95,000 distinct CDR3 sequences, about 67% occurring once. Material for sequencing was sorted CD4+, CD8+, or CD8+CD57+ T cells (not recorded which) from PBMCs. These receptors all stem from a human donor with aplastic anemia.

The chain employs TRBV19 and TRBJ1-1; D ambiguous. V shed 4 bases and J shed 1 base, with 4 bases lying between them. The CDR3 is 12 residues long. Germline CDR1 and CDR2: LNHDA and SQIVND (reference sequence). In nucleotides, the CDR3 is TGTGCCAGTAGTAGCTGGAACACTGAAGCTTTCTTT. Its protein is CASSSWNTEAFF. Drawing the rest from reference TRBV19 and TRBJ1-1, the complete variable domain is DGGITQSPKYLFRKEGQNVTLSCEQNLNHDAMYWYRQDPGQGLRLIYYSQIVNDFQKGDIAEGYSVSREKKESFPLTVTSAQKNPTAFYLCASSSWNTEAFFGQGTRLTVV.

The V and J genes are TRBV7-2 and TRBJ2-7, with D possibly TRBD1 on 6 matching bases. CDR3 length equals 13 residues. The V gene lost 6 bases and the J gene lost 1 base, with 10 bases spanning the gap. In germline, CDR1 is SGHTA, CDR2 FQGNSA. The CDR3 DNA reads as TGTGCCAGCAGAAGCACAGGGTCCTACGAGCAGTACTTC. Translating it yields CASRSTGSYEQYF.

A few counts support this clonotype. The rearrangement links TRBV2 to TRBJ2-1; tentatively, D is TRBD1 or TRBD2 (5 bases each). The CDR3 length is 17 residues. Germline CDR1 and CDR2: SNHLY and FYNNEI. The V end was cut by 4 bases, the J end by 6 bases, with 22 bases between. This chain's CDR3 is CASSARNRETDFNEQFF. The CDR3 bases are TGTGCCAGCAGTGCTAGAAATAGGGAGACAGACTTCAATGAGCAGTTCTTC.

The chain is built from TRBV7-9 and TRBJ1-2; 7 bases are shared with TRBD1. With V trimmed by 6 bases and J by 8 bases, 6 bases remained unmatched. The germline gives CDR1 SEHNR, CDR2 FQNEAQ (reference sequence). This CDR3 spans 12 amino acids. The CDR3 sequence: CASRRGQEGYTF. The DNA of the CDR3 is TGTGCCAGCAGGAGGGGGCAGGAAGGCTACACCTTC.

The chain links TRBV6-5 to TRBJ2-5; D not certain. The CDR3 spans 13 residues. Per the germline V gene, CDR1 is MNHEY and CDR2 is SVGAGI. Trimming took off 3 bases at V and 6 bases at J, with 11 bases between the two ends. The CDR3 DNA sequence: TGTGCCAGCAGTTATTACGGAACCAAGACCCAGTACTTC. It is translated as CASSYYGTKTQYF.

The chain is built from TRBV7-6 and TRBJ2-3; possibly TRBD1 for D (5 bases). This CDR3 is 12 amino acids long. The germline V gene encodes CDR1 SGHVS and CDR2 FNYEAQ. V gave up 5 bases and J gave up 6 bases, with 9 bases separating them. CDR3 sequence (DNA): TGTGCCAGCAGCCCCAAGGGGGATACGCAGTATTTT. Translated: CASSPKGDTQYF.

The V gene is TRBV19, the J gene TRBJ1-1, with 7 bases fitting TRBD1. Germline CDR1 is LNHDA and CDR2 is SQIVND (reference sequence). CDR3 length: 11 amino acids. Trimming removed 4 bases from V and 7 bases from J; junction bases left unmatched: 0. The CDR3 sequence is CASSRTGEAFF. CDR3 sequence (DNA): TGTGCCAGTAGTAGGACAGGTGAAGCTTTCTTT.

The chain uses TRBV10-3 and TRBJ1-2; 8 bases align to TRBD1. Germline V gene data show CDR1 as ENHRY and CDR2 as SYGVKD. This CDR3 has 13 residues. V trimming: 11 bases; J trimming: 8 bases; junction bases outside the gene matches: 13. The CDR3 spells CAVGQGETRGYTF. In DNA form, the CDR3 reads TGTGCCGTCGGACAGGGCGAAACTAGGGGCTACACCTTC.

The rearrangement uses TRBV2 and TRBJ2-7; TRBD2 matches at 12 bases. The CDR3 is made up of 14 amino acids. Germline CDR1 is SNHLY and CDR2 is FYNNEI. The trim removed 5 bases at V and 3 bases at J, leaving 2 bases unmatched. The CDR3, as DNA: TGTGCCAGCAGTACTAGCGGGAGGAACTACGAGCAGTACTTC. Translation: CASSTSGRNYEQYF.

This sequence joins TRBV25-1 and TRBJ1-1, with D perhaps TRBD1 (5 bases). The V and J ends lost 8 bases and 1 base respectively, with 14 bases between them. This CDR3 comprises 14 residues. The germline gives CDR1 MGHDK, CDR2 SYGVNS. CDR3 bases: TGTGCCAGCTCTGAGGGGAGGGCGAACACTGAAGCTTTCTTT. Translation: CASSEGRANTEAFF.

V gene TRBV5-8 combines with J gene TRBJ1-5; 7 bases are a match to TRBD1. The V and J ends lost 0 bases and 7 bases, in that order; junction bases with no gene match: 7. Germline CDR1 and CDR2: SGHTS and YDEGEE. The CDR3 runs to 15 residues. CDR3 region: CASSLVSGGRQPQHF. CDR3 DNA: TGTGCCAGCAGCTTGGTGTCAGGGGGAAGGCAGCCCCAGCATTTT. Based on the CDR3 plus reference TRBV5-8 and TRBJ1-5, the full variable domain is EAGVTQSPTHLIKTRGQQATLRCSPISGHTSVYWYQQALGLGLQFLLWYDEGEERNRGNFPPRFSGRQFPNYSSELNVNALELEDSALYLCASSLVSGGRQPQHFGDGTRLSIL.

This clonotype was detected ten times or more. The chain is built from TRBV4-2 and TRBJ1-3; D gene unclear. Trimming cost V 0 bases and J 2 bases, with 8 bases left between them. The CDR3 is 15 residues long. Germline values: CDR1 LGHNA, CDR2 YNFKEQ. CDR3 region: CASSQDRFTGNTIYF. CDR3 DNA sequence: TGTGCCAGCAGCCAAGATAGGTTCACTGGAAACACCATATATTTT.

This clonotype was counted ten times or more. The V and J genes are TRBV20-1 and TRBJ1-6, with TRBD1 as a possible D gene (5 bases). This CDR3 region has 14 residues. The V end was cut by 2 bases, the J end by 7 bases, with 12 bases between. Germline V gives CDR1 DFQATT, CDR2 SNEGSKA (reference sequence). CDR3 DNA: TGCAGTGCTAGAAGCGGCAGGGAGAATTCACCCCTCCACTTT. Translating it yields CSARSGRENSPLHF.

V is TRBV20-1 and J is TRBJ1-3; the D gene is possibly TRBD1 (5 bases). This CDR3 is 12 amino acids long. Germline CDR1 reads DFQATT; CDR2 reads SNEGSKA (reference sequence). The CDR3 spells CSGGDSGNTIYF. CDR3 sequence (DNA): TGCAGCGGAGGGGATTCTGGAAACACCATATATTTT.

The J gene is TRBJ1-1, the V gene TRBV7-2; TRBD1 might be the D (6 bases). Germline V gene data show CDR1 as SGHTA and CDR2 as FQGNSA. This CDR3 has 12 amino acids. The ends were cut back, 4 bases at V and 10 bases at J, with 13 bases in the middle. The CDR3 protein is CASSSNQGRAFF. The CDR3 DNA reads TGTGCCAGCAGCTCGAATCAGGGGAGAGCTTTCTTT.

The rearrangement joins TRBV7-2 to TRBJ2-7; TRBD1 might be the D (5 bases). This CDR3 has 12 residues. Germline V gives CDR1 SGHTA, CDR2 FQGNSA. With 0 bases removed from V and 11 bases from J, the gap between germline ends came to 11 bases. CDR3 sequence reads: CASSLARTDKYF. CDR3 bases: TGTGCCAGCAGCTTAGCAAGGACGGACAAGTACTTC.

This chain joins TRBV20-1 and TRBJ2-7; the match to TRBD2 covers 8 bases. Per the germline V gene, CDR1 is DFQATT and CDR2 is SNEGSKA (reference sequence). The CDR3 is 15 residues long. V trimming: 6 bases; J trimming: 3 bases; junction bases outside the gene matches: 13. The CDR3 nucleotides read TGCAGTGCCAGGAGGGGATCCAGCGGGAGCTACGAGCAGTACTTC. Its protein product is CSARRGSSGSYEQYF.

The V call is TRBV25-1, the J call TRBJ1-1; the D gene is possibly TRBD1 (5 bases). Per the germline V gene, CDR1 is MGHDK and CDR2 is SYGVNS. CDR3 length equals 14 residues. The V end lost 0 bases, the J end lost 3 bases, and 8 bases lay between the germline ends. Here the CDR3 reads CASSEYLGDTEAFF. CDR3 DNA: TGTGCCAGCAGTGAATATTTGGGGGACACTGAAGCTTTCTTT.

J is TRBJ2-1 and V is TRBV19; D perhaps matches TRBD1 (7 bases). The CDR3 has 15 residues. V lost 3 bases and J 7 bases, leaving 16 bases between the germline ends. Germline values: CDR1 LNHDA, CDR2 SQIVND (reference sequence). The CDR3 sequence: CASSIFEGAGNEQFF. In DNA form, the CDR3 reads TGTGCCAGTAGTATTTTCGAGGGGGCGGGAAATGAGCAGTTCTTC.

The chain uses TRBV7-8 and TRBJ1-6; no definite D call. Per the germline V gene, CDR1 is SGHVS and CDR2 is FQNEAQ. The V and J ends lost 0 bases and 5 bases respectively, with 8 bases between them. CDR3 size: 15 residues. CDR3 DNA sequence: TGTGCCAGCAGCTTAGCAGGGATCGATAATTCACCCCTCCACTTT. This sequence encodes CASSLAGIDNSPLHF.

The chain couples TRBV9 to TRBJ1-6; unclear D gene. CDR3 length equals 12 residues. Germline CDR1 reads SGDLS; CDR2 reads YYNGEE. Deletions cut 1 base from V and 8 bases from J, with 4 bases between. The CDR3 sequence: CASSVRDSPLHF. The CDR3 bases are TGTGCCAGCAGCGTAAGGGATTCACCCCTCCACTTT.

This clonotype was seen at least ten times. The chain uses TRBV5-4 and TRBJ1-2; D is possibly TRBD1 (6 bases). Trimming left V 7 bases short and J 8 bases short, with 15 bases between. The CDR3 has 12 amino acids. Germline V gene lookup returns CDR1 SGHNT and CDR2 YYREEE (reference sequence). The CDR3 sequence: CASYSGAWGYTF. In nucleotides, the CDR3 is TGTGCCAGCTACTCGGGGGCCTGGGGCTACACCTTC.

This clonotype was recorded a few times. The junction and the germline gene differ at one end; a read error may be behind it. The gene calls are TRBV29-1 and TRBJ1-1, with TRBD1 matching over 7 bases. Per germline, CDR1 SQVTM and CDR2 ANQGSEA. The CDR3 covers 14 residues. The CDR3 loop reads CASSFRDSNTEAFF. The CDR3 DNA sequence: TGTGCCAGTAGTTTCCGGGACAGCAACACTGAAGCTTTCTTT.

The chain is built from TRBV4-2 and TRBJ1-1; D gene ambiguous. The CDR3 runs 16 residues. The germline CDR1 and CDR2 sequences are LGHNA and YNFKEQ. V was shortened by 4 bases and J by 1 base, with 16 bases between the two germline ends. This CDR3 is CASSPIGRTANTEAFF. CDR3 bases: TGTGCCAGCAGCCCAATTGGGAGAACAGCGAACACTGAAGCTTTCTTT.

This clonotype was detected once. Germline is not matched at one junction end, which may reflect a read error. The chain's CDR3 is CNARGLAGGSLYF. Written as DNA, the CDR3 is TGCAATGCTAGAGGACTAGCGGGAGGCAGCCTGTACTTC. This chain joins TRBV20-1 and TRBJ2-7, with 14 bases aligning to TRBD2. The CDR3 is made up of 13 amino acids. Germline V gene lookup returns CDR1 DFQATT and CDR2 SNEGSKA (reference sequence).

V is TRBV7-9 and J is TRBJ2-7; D may be TRBD2 (5 bases). CDR3 size: 15 residues. V lost 5 bases and J 6 bases, leaving 20 bases between the germline ends. CDR1 is SEHNR, CDR2 FQNEAQ, per germline (reference sequence). CDR3 loop: CASSGWVMRAFEQYF. The CDR3 coding sequence is TGTGCCAGCAGCGGGTGGGTCATGAGGGCCTTCGAGCAGTACTTC.

The V call is TRBV10-3, the J call TRBJ1-6; D remains ambiguous. The germline V gene encodes CDR1 ENHRY and CDR2 SYGVKD. The V end lost 6 bases, the J end lost 5 bases, and 11 bases lay between the germline ends. The CDR3 has 14 amino acids. CDR3 in amino acids: CAISPGRDNSPLHF. The CDR3 DNA reads as TGTGCCATCAGCCCCGGGAGAGATAATTCACCCCTCCACTTT.

This chain joins TRBV19 and TRBJ2-3; 8 nucleotides align to TRBD2. J gave up 4 bases and V 4 bases, and 13 bases lay outside the gene matches. Per the germline V gene, CDR1 is LNHDA and CDR2 is SQIVND (reference sequence). This CDR3 has 17 amino acids. CDR3 nucleotide sequence: TGTGCCAGTAGTAAGTTATTGGGGACTAGTGCGTCAGATACGCAGTATTTT. The encoded protein is CASSKLLGTSASDTQYF.

V is TRBV20-1 and J is TRBJ2-5; possibly TRBD1 or TRBD2 for D (5 bases each). Germline-derived CDR1 and CDR2 are DFQATT and SNEGSKA (reference sequence). CDR3 length equals 14 residues. V lost 5 bases and J lost 6, with 19 bases in between. This CDR3 reads CSAGRDGAGKTQYF. The CDR3 DNA follows: TGCAGTGCTGGACGGGATGGGGCCGGAAAGACCCAGTACTTC.